This T cell receptor beta chain stems from a study of regulatory T cells in long-lasting Graves disease (dated by TCRdb to 2020 to 2023). In terms of the full investigation: Persistent Graves' disease meant more than 5 years of antithyroid drug treatment with TSH receptor autoantibodies that stayed positive. Patients with persistent Graves' disease were compared with patients with newly diagnosed Graves' disease using TCR sequencing and RNA sequencing of peripheral blood. The study was conducted in China and was registered as a clinical trial. A total of some 33 samples were covered by TCR sequencing, comprising around 13 persistent and about 20 newly diagnosed Graves' disease patients. Persistent Graves' disease patients in the clinical cohort had taken antithyroid drugs for approximately 10 years on average. What the study reported, not specific to this receptor: The authors acknowledged the small sample size as a limitation that may reduce accuracy. More public clonotypes were shared among persistent patients (under 3,000) than among newly diagnosed patients (966). Only the TCR beta chain was sequenced and analyzed. Compared with newly diagnosed patients, patients with persistent Graves' disease had lower TCR Shannon entropy and fewer highly expanded clones, which suggests clonal expansion. Peripheral blood alone was examined, since thyroid tissue, which constituted the primary lesion, could not be accessed.

A note on this clonotype: Its binding antigen is unknown. Base qualities are not provided; no much larger clone lies one nucleotide away.

Library preparation used multiplex PCR. The instrument given in TCRdb is Illumina HiSeq 4000. iRepertoire HTBI primers and Arm-PCR amplification of CDR3 regions were used to construct TCR beta libraries. Before sequencing, the PCR products went through gel purification. As for how the authors treated the data: Across samples, some 62 TRBV and 15 or so TRBJ segments were identified and used for gene usage analysis of CDR3 amino acid clonotypes. Filtered high-quality paired reads were merged into contigs using COPE and FqMerger. BLAST was used to align contigs to the IMGT TRBV, TRBD and TRBJ reference genes, and CDR3 was defined following IMGT. Any clonotype with a frequency above 0.1% was classified as a highly expanded clone. Repertoire diversity was measured by Shannon entropy, and V-J evenness by the Gini coefficient. A clonotype was considered public if more than one individual shared it. The public reads were reanalyzed by TCRdb: fastp trimming at Q25, MiXCR alignment, in-frame beta chains only. A single entry per CDR3 protein holds the most common genes and DNA from its merged rows. It is TCRdb's table, rather than the study itself, that gives the V and J calls and clone size. Counted in this sample were 400,000 to 500,000 distinct CDR3 sequences; around 20% of them appeared once. The ten largest make up 14% of the sample.

The time point tag for this specimen amounts to: persistent/refractory GD, antithyroid drugs over 5 years with positive TRAb. RNA was extracted from PBMCs in TRIzol for both TCR sequencing and RNA sequencing. The diagnosis of Graves' disease was made according to American Thyroid Association guidelines. Patients for the study were recruited at an endocrinology department in Xi'an, China. Each patient gave 8.5 to 9.5 milliliters of peripheral blood, collected in an EDTA anticoagulant tube. Ficoll Paque Plus density gradient separation was used to isolate PBMCs, and no further T cell sorting was done. An Agilent 2100 Bioanalyzer and agarose gel were used to check RNA quality, while a NanoDrop 2000 measured RNA concentration. The sequence came from a female donor with Graves disease. The source was peripheral blood mononuclear cells (PBMCs), collected when the disease was refractory, from a patient treated with antithyroid drugs.

The CDR3 reads CASSPPEQYF. The nucleotide sequence is TGTGCCAGCAGCCCTCCCGAGCAGTACTTC. Recombination joined TRBV28 with TRBJ2-7, with the D gene not clear enough to name. CDR1 and CDR2 are drawn from the germline V gene: MDHEN, SYDVKM. Inclusive of the bounding cysteine and phenylalanine, the CDR3 is 10 residues long. Only CDR3 DNA remains: 30 bases, in frame from the first base. V is reduced by 6 bases and J by 6 bases, leaving a spacing of 6 bases between them.